Following are 28 T cell receptor beta chains from one sample sequenced in a study of blood T cell repertoires in COVID-19. Here immunoSEQ multiplex PCR was the method, and the copy in TCRdb shows in-frame clones only, minus some. The data contain around 200,000 clones, around 83% of them singletons. Sample: peripheral blood. The receptors were gathered from a man aged 45-65 years with active or convalescent COVID-19.

The chain is built from TRBV5-1 and TRBJ2-5, with 7 bases aligning to TRBD1. V lost 0 bases, J lost 5 bases, and 7 bases stayed unmatched. The length of the CDR3 is 15 residues. Looked up from germline, CDR1 is SGHRS and CDR2 is YFSETQ. The CDR3 nucleotides are TGCGCCAGCAGCTTGGACGGACAGGTGGGGGAGACCCAGTACTTC. As protein: CASSLDGQVGETQYF.

V usage is TRBV6-2 or TRBV6-3 and J usage is TRBJ1-1; 10 bases line up with TRBD1. Germline-derived CDR1 and CDR2 are MNHEY and SVGEGT. With V trimmed by 5 bases and J by 1 base, 4 bases remained unmatched. The CDR3 is 15 residues long. The CDR3 spells CASSPRQGANTEAFF. DNA of the CDR3: TGTGCCAGCAGTCCCAGACAGGGGGCGAACACTGAAGCTTTCTTT.

This clone has more than one count but fewer than ten. The gene calls are TRBV7-9 and TRBJ1-1; 8 nucleotides agree with TRBD1. The CDR3 extends over 13 amino acids. The germline CDR1 and CDR2 sequences are SEHNR and FQNEAQ (reference sequence). Trimming removed 5 bases from V and 7 bases from J; junction bases left unmatched: 6. This chain's CDR3 is CASSPTGGGEAFF. For the CDR3, the DNA is TGTGCCAGCAGCCCTACAGGGGGTGGTGAAGCTTTCTTT.

This chain uses TRBV11-2 with TRBJ2-4; possible D gene TRBD2, 5 bases. The V end lost 1 base, the J end lost 0 bases, and 10 bases lay between the germline ends. This CDR3 spans 16 amino acids. Germline CDR1 and CDR2: SGHAT and FQNNGV. CDR3 in amino acids: CASSLGGAVAKNIQYF. CDR3 DNA: TGTGCCAGCAGCTTAGGAGGAGCGGTAGCCAAAAACATTCAGTACTTC.

The CDR3 DNA reads TGCGCCAGCAGCCGGACCCAGGGGGATTACGAGCAGTACTTC. This encodes CASSRTQGDYEQYF. The chain combines TRBV4-3 with TRBJ2-7; 7 nucleotides agree with TRBD1. Germline assignment: CDR1 LGHNA and CDR2 YSLEER. This CDR3 region has 14 residues. V shed 4 bases and J 4 bases; nucleotides not matched to a gene: 7.

This clone was seen more than once but under ten times. The chain uses TRBV7-2 and TRBJ1-2; 11 nucleotides agree with TRBD1. This CDR3 region has 15 residues. Germline CDR1 reads SGHTA; CDR2 reads FQGNSA. V gave up 1 base and J gave up 7 bases; unmatched junction bases: 5. Here the CDR3 reads CASSLGTGGDFGYTF. The CDR3 bases are TGTGCCAGCAGCTTAGGGACAGGGGGCGACTTTGGCTACACCTTC.

The chain uses TRBV12-3 or TRBV12-4 and TRBJ1-3; 7 bases fit TRBD1. The CDR3 is made up of 13 amino acids. V was pared by 5 bases and J by 4 bases, with 2 bases of the junction left unmatched. The CDR3 coding sequence is TGTGCCAGCAGTGCGGACAGGGGAAACACCATATATTTT. This gives the protein CASSADRGNTIYF.

This clone was recorded only once. This rearrangement joins TRBV19 to TRBJ1-1; a possible D gene is TRBD1 (5 bases). Germline loops: CDR1 LNHDA, CDR2 SQIVND (reference sequence). This CDR3 is 16 amino acids long. The V gene lost 2 bases and the J gene lost 1 base, with 14 bases spanning the gap. In DNA form, the CDR3 reads TGTGCCAGTAGTATAATGGTTCGGCAGGGGAACACTGAAGCTTTCTTT. Its protein product is CASSIMVRQGNTEAFF.

The chain employs TRBV12-3 or TRBV12-4 and TRBJ2-7; D may be TRBD1 (6 bases). This CDR3 is built from 13 residues. Trimming removed 5 bases from V and 6 bases from J, with 14 bases in between. CDR3 in amino acids: CASSNYRASEQYF. In DNA form, the CDR3 reads TGTGCCAGCAGTAATTACAGGGCATCCGAGCAGTACTTC.

The CDR3 nucleotides read TGTGCCATCAGTGGCCCGAGACAGGGAAGCACAGATACGCAGTATTTT. Protein product: CAISGPRQGSTDTQYF. The chain is built from TRBV10-3 and TRBJ2-3; 7 bases are shared with TRBD1. With V trimmed by 4 bases and J by 0 bases, 7 bases remained unmatched. The CDR3 is made up of 16 amino acids. Germline CDR1 is ENHRY and CDR2 is SYGVKD.

The table lists this clone with many counts. J is TRBJ1-6 and V is TRBV3-1 (or the pseudogene TRBV3-2); 7 bases match TRBD1. The CDR3 has 16 amino acids. Germline CDR1 reads LGHDT; CDR2 reads YNNKEL (reference sequence). Unmatched junction bases numbered 10, after V lost 4 bases and J lost 7 bases. CDR3 coding DNA: TGTGCCAGCAGCCCTGTCCGACAGGGAAGGAATTCACCCCTCCACTTT. It translates to CASSPVRQGRNSPLHF.

This clone was counted a few times. J is TRBJ1-5 and V is TRBV6-5; possibly TRBD1 for D (6 bases). Trimming pared 7 bases from V and 8 bases from J, leaving 21 bases between. CDR1 MNHEY and CDR2 SVGAGI come from the germline V gene. This CDR3 spans 15 amino acids. The CDR3 nucleotides are TGTGCCAGCATACCGGGACACCCCGGGGTGGAGCCCCAGCATTTT. It translates to CASIPGHPGVEPQHF.

There are a few counts of this clone. The V gene is TRBV6-5, the J gene TRBJ1-1; D might be TRBD1 (6 bases). Germline loops: CDR1 MNHEY, CDR2 SVGAGI. V was shortened by 6 bases and J by 1 base, with 9 bases between the two germline ends. The CDR3 runs 13 residues. The CDR3 DNA follows: TGTGCCAGCAGAAACAGGGAGAACACTGAAGCTTTCTTT. Encoded protein: CASRNRENTEAFF.

This rearrangement joins TRBV6-5 to TRBJ1-3; D is undetermined. Germline CDR1 is MNHEY and CDR2 is SVGAGI. The CDR3 has 16 residues. With 2 bases removed from V and 0 bases from J, the gap between germline ends came to 11 bases. This chain's CDR3 is CASSYGGSFSGNTIYF. Written as DNA, the CDR3 is TGTGCCAGCAGTTACGGAGGCAGCTTCTCTGGAAACACCATATATTTT.

This clone showed up just once. The J gene is TRBJ1-1, the V gene TRBV27; tentatively, D is TRBD1 (6 bases). V was clipped by 4 bases and J by 0 bases, with 12 bases between them. The germline CDR1 and CDR2 sequences are MNHEY and SMNVEV (reference sequence). The CDR3 is 15 amino acids. In DNA, the CDR3 is TGTGCCAGCAGTTCTCCGGGACAAGTGAACACTGAAGCTTTCTTT. It specifies CASSSPGQVNTEAFF.

This chain joins TRBV10-1 and TRBJ2-2; no firm D call. Germline CDR1 reads WNHNN; CDR2 reads SYGVQD (reference sequence). The CDR3 is 12 amino acids. Trimming cost V 7 bases and J 6 bases, with 9 bases left between them. CDR3 residues: CASKSQAGELFF. Here the CDR3 DNA reads TGCGCCAGCAAGAGTCAAGCCGGGGAGCTGTTTTTT.

The V call is TRBV27, the J call TRBJ2-7; D is possibly TRBD2 (6 bases). Trimming stripped 2 bases from V and 3 bases from J, with 14 bases between. The germline V gene encodes CDR1 MNHEY and CDR2 SMNVEV (reference sequence). This CDR3 has 15 amino acids. The CDR3 reads CASSLDRDLGYEQYF. CDR3 coding DNA: TGTGCCAGCAGTTTAGACCGGGACTTGGGCTACGAGCAGTACTTC.

A remark on this clone: This sample also contains other DNA sequences that code for the same CDR3. The chain employs TRBV5-1 and TRBJ1-6; weak D call: TRBD1 (5 bases). The germline V gene has CDR1 SGHRS and CDR2 YFSETQ. Trimming cost V 0 bases and J 7 bases, with 8 bases left between them. The CDR3 is 14 residues long. The CDR3 DNA sequence: TGCGCCAGCAGCTTGGAGGGGCAGAATTCACCCCTCCACTTT. It yields the protein CASSLEGQNSPLHF.

The chain has TRBV6-5 and TRBJ2-7, with TRBD1 matching 7 bases. J was trimmed by 6 bases and V by 6 bases; bases with no gene match: 14. Germline V gene data show CDR1 as MNHEY and CDR2 as SVGAGI. The CDR3 consists of 15 residues. The CDR3 spells CASSPRQGSAGEQYF. Written as DNA, the CDR3 is TGTGCCAGCAGCCCCCGACAGGGCAGTGCTGGCGAGCAGTACTTC.

For this clone: Relative to the germline gene, one junction end is altered; a read error may explain this. CDR3 sequence: CATSRPFAGGAAGELFF. CDR3 nucleotide sequence: TGTGCCACCAGTAGACCTTTCGCGGGGGGGGCGGCCGGGGAGCTGTTTTTT. J is TRBJ2-2 and V is TRBV27; 9 bases agree with TRBD2. The CDR3 loop spans 17 amino acids. Germline V gives CDR1 MNHEY, CDR2 SMNVEV (reference sequence).

V and J are TRBV10-2 and TRBJ1-2, with D possibly being TRBD1 (6 bases). The germline V and J ends were trimmed by 5 bases and 7 bases, with 14 bases remaining between them. This CDR3 is 13 amino acids long. Germline lookup yields CDR1 WSHSY and CDR2 SAAADI. Here the CDR3 DNA reads TGCGCCAGCAGTAGGGAACAGGGAATTGGCTACACCTTC. Encoded protein: CASSREQGIGYTF.

The gene calls are TRBV30 and TRBJ2-5; D remains unclear. Trimming removed 2 bases from V and 1 base from J, with 8 bases in between. This CDR3 has 13 amino acids. Germline V gene lookup returns CDR1 GTSNPN and CDR2 SVGIG (reference sequence). The chain's CDR3 is CAWSRQAQETQYF. DNA of the CDR3: TGTGCCTGGAGTCGCCAGGCCCAAGAGACCCAGTACTTC.

The count of this clone is one. The rearrangement links TRBV11-1 to TRBJ1-1; maybe TRBD1 (5 bases). The ends were cut back, 2 bases at V and 2 bases at J, with 9 bases in the middle. Germline CDR1 and CDR2: SGHAT and FQDESV (reference sequence). There are 14 residues in the CDR3. The CDR3 coding sequence is TGTGCCAGCAGCTTACTGCGGACAAACACTGAAGCTTTCTTT. This gives the protein CASSLLRTNTEAFF.

The chain couples TRBV27 to TRBJ2-7; the match to TRBD1 covers 7 bases. Trimming at V came to 5 bases and at J to 3 bases, leaving 10 bases not matched to a gene. The length of the CDR3 is 15 residues. Germline CDR1 reads MNHEY; CDR2 reads SMNVEV (reference sequence). The CDR3 DNA reads as TGTGCCAGCAGTCCTCTCGGGACAGCCAGCTACGAGCAGTACTTC. Protein product: CASSPLGTASYEQYF.

J is TRBJ2-7 and V is TRBV27; maybe TRBD1 (6 bases). This CDR3 region has 15 residues. Germline V gene data show CDR1 as MNHEY and CDR2 as SMNVEV (reference sequence). V was cut by 6 bases and J by 3 bases, with 18 bases left in between. The CDR3 DNA reads TGTGCCAGCAGAAAGGCCCCAGGGGTCGACTACGAGCAGTACTTC. Translating it yields CASRKAPGVDYEQYF.

This clone was seen just once. The V and J genes are TRBV6-5 and TRBJ1-5; D gene uncertain. CDR3 length: 12 residues. Trimming cost V 7 bases and J 7 bases, with 11 bases left between them. Germline V gives CDR1 MNHEY, CDR2 SVGAGI. Here the CDR3 reads CASNGVGQPQHF. CDR3 DNA sequence: TGTGCCAGCAACGGGGTGGGACAGCCCCAGCATTTT.

The rearrangement uses TRBV14 and TRBJ2-5; 12 nucleotides match TRBD2. Unmatched junction bases numbered 12, after V lost 5 bases and J lost 2 bases. CDR1 and CDR2 from the germline V gene are SGHDN and FVKESK. The CDR3 is 18 amino acids. The chain's CDR3 is CASSLAFFGLAGQETQYF. In nucleotides, the CDR3 is TGTGCCAGCAGCTTGGCCTTTTTTGGACTAGCGGGACAAGAGACCCAGTACTTC.

Only one count was recorded for this clone. V gene TRBV5-3 combines with J gene TRBJ2-7; D possibly corresponds to TRBD2 (6 bases). TRBV5-3 counts as an open reading frame of uncertain function. V lost 6 bases and J 4 bases, leaving 17 bases between the germline ends. The CDR3 has 14 amino acids. The CDR3 DNA follows: TGTGCCAGAACCTCTCCAGCGGGCTTTTACGAGCAGTACTTC. Protein product: CARTSPAGFYEQYF.